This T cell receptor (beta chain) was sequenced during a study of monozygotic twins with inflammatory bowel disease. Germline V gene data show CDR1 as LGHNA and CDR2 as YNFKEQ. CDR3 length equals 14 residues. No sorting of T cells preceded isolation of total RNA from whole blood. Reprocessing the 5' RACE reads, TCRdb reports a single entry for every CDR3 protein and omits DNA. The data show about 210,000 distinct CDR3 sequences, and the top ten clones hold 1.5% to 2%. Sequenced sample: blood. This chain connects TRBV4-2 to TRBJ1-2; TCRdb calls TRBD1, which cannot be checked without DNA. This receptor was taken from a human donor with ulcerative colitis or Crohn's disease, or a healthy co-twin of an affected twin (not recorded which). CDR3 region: CASSQDRGRGGYTF.